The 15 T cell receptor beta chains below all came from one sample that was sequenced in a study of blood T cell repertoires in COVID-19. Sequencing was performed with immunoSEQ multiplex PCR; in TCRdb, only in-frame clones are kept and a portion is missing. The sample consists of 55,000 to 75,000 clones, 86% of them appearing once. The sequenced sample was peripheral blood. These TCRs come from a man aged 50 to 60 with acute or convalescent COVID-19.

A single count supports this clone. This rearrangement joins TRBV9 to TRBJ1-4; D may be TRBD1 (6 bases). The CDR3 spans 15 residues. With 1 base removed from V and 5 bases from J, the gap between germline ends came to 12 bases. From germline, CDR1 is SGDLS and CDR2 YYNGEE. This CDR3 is CASSVSGQKNEKLFF. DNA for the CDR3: TGTGCCAGCAGCGTATCGGGACAAAAGAATGAAAAACTGTTTTTT.

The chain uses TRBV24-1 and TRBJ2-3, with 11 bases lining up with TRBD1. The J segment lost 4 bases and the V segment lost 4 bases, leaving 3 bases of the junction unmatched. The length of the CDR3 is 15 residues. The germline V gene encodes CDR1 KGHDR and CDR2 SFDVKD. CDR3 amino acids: CATSEGQGDADTQYF. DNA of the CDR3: TGTGCCACCAGTGAGGGACAGGGGGACGCAGATACGCAGTATTTT.

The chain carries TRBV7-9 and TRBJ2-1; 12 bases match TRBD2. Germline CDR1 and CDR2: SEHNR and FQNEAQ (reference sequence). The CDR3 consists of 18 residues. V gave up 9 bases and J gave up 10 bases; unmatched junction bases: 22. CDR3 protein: CASTIKSSGRARSGEQFF. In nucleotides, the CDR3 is TGTGCCAGTACTATTAAGTCTAGCGGGAGGGCCAGAAGCGGGGAGCAGTTCTTC.

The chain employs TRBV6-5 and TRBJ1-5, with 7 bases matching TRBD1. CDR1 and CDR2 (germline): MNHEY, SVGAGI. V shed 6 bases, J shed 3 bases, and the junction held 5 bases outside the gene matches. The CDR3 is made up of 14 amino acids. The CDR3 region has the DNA TGTGCCAGCAGCTCCGGACAGGCCAATCAGCCCCAGCATTTT. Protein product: CASSSGQANQPQHF.

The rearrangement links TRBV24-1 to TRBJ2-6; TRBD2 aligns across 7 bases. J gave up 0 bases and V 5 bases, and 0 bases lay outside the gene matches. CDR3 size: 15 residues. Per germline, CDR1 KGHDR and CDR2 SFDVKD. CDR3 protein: CATSAGGSGANVLTF. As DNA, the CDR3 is TGTGCCACCAGTGCGGGGGGCTCTGGGGCCAACGTCCTGACTTTC.

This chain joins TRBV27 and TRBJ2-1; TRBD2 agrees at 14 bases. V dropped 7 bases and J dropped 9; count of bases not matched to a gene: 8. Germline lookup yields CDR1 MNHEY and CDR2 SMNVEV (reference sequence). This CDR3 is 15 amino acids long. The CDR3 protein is CASTAGLAGVFEQFF. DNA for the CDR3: TGTGCCAGCACCGCGGGACTAGCGGGAGTTTTTGAGCAGTTCTTC.

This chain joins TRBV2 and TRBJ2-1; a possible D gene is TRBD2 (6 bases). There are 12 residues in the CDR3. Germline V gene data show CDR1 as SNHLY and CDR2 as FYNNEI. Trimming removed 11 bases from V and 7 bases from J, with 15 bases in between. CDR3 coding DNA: TGTGCCCCTCTTACCGGGAGTAATGAGCAGTTCTTC. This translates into CAPLTGSNEQFF.

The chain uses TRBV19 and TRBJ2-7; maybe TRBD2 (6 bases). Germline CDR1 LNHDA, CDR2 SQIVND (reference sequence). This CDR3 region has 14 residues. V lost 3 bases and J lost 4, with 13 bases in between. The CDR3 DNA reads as TGTGCCAGTAGTATGGATGGGGGGAGGTACGAGCAGTACTTC. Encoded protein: CASSMDGGRYEQYF.

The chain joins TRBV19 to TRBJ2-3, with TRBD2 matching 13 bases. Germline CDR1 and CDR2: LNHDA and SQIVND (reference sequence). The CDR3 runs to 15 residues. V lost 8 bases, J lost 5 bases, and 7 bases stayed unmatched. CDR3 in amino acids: CASAPGLAGLDTQYF. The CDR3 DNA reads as TGTGCCAGTGCGCCGGGACTAGCGGGGCTAGATACGCAGTATTTT.

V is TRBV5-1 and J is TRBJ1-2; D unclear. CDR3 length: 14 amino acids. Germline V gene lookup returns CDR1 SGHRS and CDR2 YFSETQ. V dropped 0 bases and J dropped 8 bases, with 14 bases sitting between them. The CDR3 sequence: CASSLARQEDGYTF. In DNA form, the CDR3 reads TGCGCCAGCAGCTTGGCCCGGCAGGAGGACGGCTACACCTTC.

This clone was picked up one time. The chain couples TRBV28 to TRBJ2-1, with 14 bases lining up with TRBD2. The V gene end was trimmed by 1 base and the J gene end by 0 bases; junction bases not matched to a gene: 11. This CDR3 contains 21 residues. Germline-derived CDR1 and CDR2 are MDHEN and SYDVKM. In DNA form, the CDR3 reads TGTGCCAGCAGTTTATTATATGGGACTAGCGGGAGTTGGAGCTCCTACAATGAGCAGTTCTTC. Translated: CASSLLYGTSGSWSSYNEQFF.

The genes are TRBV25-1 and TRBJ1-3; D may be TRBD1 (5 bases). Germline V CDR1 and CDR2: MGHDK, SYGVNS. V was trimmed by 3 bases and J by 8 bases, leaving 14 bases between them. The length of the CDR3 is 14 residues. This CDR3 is CASSDVAGQDTIYF. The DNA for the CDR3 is TGTGCCAGCAGTGATGTGGCAGGGCAGGACACCATATATTTT.

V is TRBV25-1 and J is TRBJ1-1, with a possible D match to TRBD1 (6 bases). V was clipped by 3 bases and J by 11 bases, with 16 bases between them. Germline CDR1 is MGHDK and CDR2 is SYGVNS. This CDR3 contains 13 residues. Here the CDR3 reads CASSETTGLLAFF. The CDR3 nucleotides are TGTGCCAGCAGTGAGACAACAGGGTTATTGGCTTTCTTT.

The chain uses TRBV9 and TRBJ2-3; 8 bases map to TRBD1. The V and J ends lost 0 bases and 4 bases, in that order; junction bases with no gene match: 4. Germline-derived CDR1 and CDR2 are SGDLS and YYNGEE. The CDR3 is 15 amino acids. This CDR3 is CASSVVGQGSDTQYF. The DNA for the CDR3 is TGTGCCAGCAGCGTAGTAGGACAGGGCTCAGATACGCAGTATTTT.

The CDR3 nucleotides read TGTGCCACCCGGTCGTCCTCGAATCAGCCCCAGCATTTT. Residues: CATRSSSNQPQHF. V and J are TRBV24-1 and TRBJ1-5; no reliable D call. The V end lost 9 bases, the J end lost 4 bases, and 12 bases lay between the germline ends. This CDR3 spans 13 amino acids. Per the germline V gene, CDR1 is KGHDR and CDR2 is SFDVKD.